A single sample gave rise to the 8 T cell receptor beta chains below, sequenced in a study of T and B cells in COVID-19 patients. Blood genomic DNA input for TRB amplification was roughly 220-500 ng. BIOMED2 TRB-A/B primer pools were used in multiplex TRB PCR. Via MiXCR, TCRdb re-called the multiplex PCR reads, giving one row per CDR3 protein. The sample lists approximately 11,000 distinct CDR3 sequences, 30% to 35% seen once, with roughly 13% in the top ten. The sequenced sample consisted of blood. These receptors were collected from a human donor with active COVID-19.

There are a few counts of this clonotype. This chain connects TRBV12-3 or TRBV12-4 to TRBJ1-3; D is uncertain. V dropped 2 bases and J dropped 0 bases, with 8 bases sitting between them. The CDR3 runs to 15 residues. In nucleotides, the CDR3 is TGTGCCAGCAGTTTAAACGCGTACTCTGGAAACACCATATATTTT. It encodes CASSLNAYSGNTIYF.

In this sample, this clonotype is medium-sized (0.01 to 0.1%). J is TRBJ2-1 and V is TRBV29-1; TRBD1 might be the D (6 bases). Germline V gene data show CDR1 as SQVTM and CDR2 as ANQGSEA. With 7 bases removed from V and 2 bases from J, the gap between germline ends came to 15 bases. This CDR3 is built from 14 residues. The CDR3 DNA is TGCAGCGAAGTTCGGGACAAGACCTACAATGAGCAGTTCTTC. It translates to CSEVRDKTYNEQFF.

This chain joins TRBV6-2 or TRBV6-3 and TRBJ2-1; 7 bases map to TRBD1. This CDR3 is built from 16 residues. V lost 9 bases, J lost 2 bases, and 13 bases stayed unmatched. Germline lookup yields CDR1 MNHEY and CDR2 SVGEGT. CDR3 sequence: CASRGPSGQPYNEQFF. CDR3 nucleotides: TGTGCCAGTCGAGGACCGTCGGGACAGCCCTACAATGAGCAGTTCTTC.

V is TRBV5-4 and J is TRBJ2-1, with 10 bases fitting TRBD2. This CDR3 has 16 residues. V was clipped by 3 bases and J by 8 bases; unmatched bases: 11. Germline CDR1 reads SGHNT; CDR2 reads YYREEE (reference sequence). The CDR3 reads CASSSAGTSEGDEQFF. The CDR3 DNA is TGTGCCAGCAGCTCCGCCGGGACTAGCGAGGGGGATGAGCAGTTCTTC.

This clonotype counts as medium-sized. The chain has TRBV5-4 and TRBJ2-3; D possibly corresponds to TRBD2 (5 bases). The V and J ends lost 0 bases and 0 bases respectively, with 5 bases between them. The germline V gene has CDR1 SGHNT and CDR2 YYREEE (reference sequence). There are 14 residues in the CDR3. The CDR3: CASSLGTSTDTQYF. The CDR3 DNA follows: TGTGCCAGCAGCTTGGGGACTAGCACAGATACGCAGTATTTT.

The sample holds a few counts of this clonotype. The CDR3 DNA follows: TGTGCCAGCAGGCTGGATGACAGGGGAGGGCAAGAGACCCAGTACTTC. Translation: CASRLDDRGGQETQYF. This chain uses TRBV6-2 or TRBV6-3 with TRBJ2-5, with a tentative D call TRBD1 (8 bases). V was cut by 6 bases and J by 2 bases, with 19 bases left in between. CDR3 size: 16 residues. In germline, CDR1 is MNHEY, CDR2 SVGEGT.

J is TRBJ2-1 and V is TRBV7-9, with 8 bases aligning to TRBD2. Germline V lookup: CDR1 SEHNR, CDR2 FQNEAQ (reference sequence). V dropped 1 base and J dropped 1; count of bases not matched to a gene: 3. The CDR3 totals 16 residues. The CDR3 loop reads CASSLGSGDSYNEQFF. The CDR3 nucleotides are TGTGCCAGCAGCTTAGGTAGCGGGGATTCCTACAATGAGCAGTTCTTC.

This clonotype was seen only a few times. V and J are TRBV5-4 and TRBJ1-2, with 7 positions matching TRBD1. The CDR3 is made up of 13 amino acids. The germline CDR1 and CDR2 sequences are SGHNT and YYREEE (reference sequence). Trimming took 4 bases from V and 5 from J; bases not matched to a gene: 5. The CDR3 reads CASSIDRVYGYTF. CDR3 nucleotide sequence: TGTGCCAGCAGCATAGACAGGGTTTATGGCTACACCTTC.